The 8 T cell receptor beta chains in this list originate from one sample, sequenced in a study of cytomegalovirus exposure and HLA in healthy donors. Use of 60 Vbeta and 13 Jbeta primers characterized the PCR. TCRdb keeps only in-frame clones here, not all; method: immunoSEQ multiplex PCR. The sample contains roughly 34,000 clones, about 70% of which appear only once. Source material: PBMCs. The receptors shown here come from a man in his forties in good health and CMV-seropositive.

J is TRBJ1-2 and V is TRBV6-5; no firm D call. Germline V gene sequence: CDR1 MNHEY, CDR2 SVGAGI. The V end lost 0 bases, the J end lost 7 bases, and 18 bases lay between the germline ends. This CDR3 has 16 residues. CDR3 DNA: TGTGCCAGCAGTTACTCGACGAACGTTTGGAGGAGTGGCTACACCTTC. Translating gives CASSYSTNVWRSGYTF.

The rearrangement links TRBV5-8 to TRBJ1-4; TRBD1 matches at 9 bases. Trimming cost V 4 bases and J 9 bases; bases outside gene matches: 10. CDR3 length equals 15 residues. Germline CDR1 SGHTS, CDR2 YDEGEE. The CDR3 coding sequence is TGTGCCAGCAGCCGAAACGGGACAGGGATTAAAAAACTGTTTTTT. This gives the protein CASSRNGTGIKKLFF.

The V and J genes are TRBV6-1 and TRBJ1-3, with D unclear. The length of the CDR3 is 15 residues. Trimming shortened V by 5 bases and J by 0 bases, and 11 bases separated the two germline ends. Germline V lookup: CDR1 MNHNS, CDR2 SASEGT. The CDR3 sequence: CASSFGLFSGNTIYF. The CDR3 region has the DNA TGTGCCAGCAGTTTTGGGCTTTTCTCTGGAAACACCATATATTTT.

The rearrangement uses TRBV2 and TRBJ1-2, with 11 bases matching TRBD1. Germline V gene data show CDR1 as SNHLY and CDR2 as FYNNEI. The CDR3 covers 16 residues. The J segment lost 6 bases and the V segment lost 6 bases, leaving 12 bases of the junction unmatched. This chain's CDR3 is CASSELRTGGVHGYTF. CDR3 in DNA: TGTGCCAGCAGCGAGTTACGGACAGGGGGCGTTCATGGCTACACCTTC.

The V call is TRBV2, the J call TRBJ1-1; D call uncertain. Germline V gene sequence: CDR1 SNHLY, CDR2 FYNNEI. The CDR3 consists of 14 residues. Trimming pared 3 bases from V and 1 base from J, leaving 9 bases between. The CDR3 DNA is TGTGCCAGCAGTGATAAATCAGGGAACACTGAAGCTTTCTTT. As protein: CASSDKSGNTEAFF.

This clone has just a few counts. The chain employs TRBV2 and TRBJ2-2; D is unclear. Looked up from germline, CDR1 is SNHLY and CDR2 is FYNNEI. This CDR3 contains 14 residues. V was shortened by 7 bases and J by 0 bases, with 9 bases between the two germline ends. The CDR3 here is CASNTDANTGELFF. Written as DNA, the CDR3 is TGTGCCAGCAATACAGATGCGAACACCGGGGAGCTGTTTTTT.

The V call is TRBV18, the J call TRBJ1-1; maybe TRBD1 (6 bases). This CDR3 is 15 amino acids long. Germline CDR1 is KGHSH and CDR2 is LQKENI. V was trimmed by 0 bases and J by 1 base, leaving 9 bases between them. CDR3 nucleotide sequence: TGTGCCAGCTCACCACCGGGGGCAGAGAACACTGAAGCTTTCTTT. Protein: CASSPPGAENTEAFF.

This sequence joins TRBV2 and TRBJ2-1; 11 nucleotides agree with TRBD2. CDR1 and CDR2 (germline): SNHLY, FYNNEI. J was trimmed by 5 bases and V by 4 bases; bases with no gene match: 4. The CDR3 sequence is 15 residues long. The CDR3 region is CASSGMTSGDNEQFF. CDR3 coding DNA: TGTGCCAGCAGTGGTATGACTAGCGGGGACAATGAGCAGTTCTTC.